There are many counts of the clone carrying this TCR beta chain. Its specificity is not known. This specimen comes from a study of T cell repertoires in cytomegalovirus infection. V lost 2 bases to trimming and J lost 4 bases, with 14 bases between them. The CDR3 length is 15 residues. Each CDR3 protein gets one entry after TCRdb re-called the reads with MiXCR. The repertoire holds some 940,000 distinct CDR3 sequences, with approximately 33% as singletons. This clonotype was obtained from a human donor in good health (CMV status not recorded). Some clones in this sample may be carry-over from other donors' samples. The J gene is TRBJ1-2, the V gene TRBV12-3 or TRBV12-4; no clear D gene. The sequenced sample was cultured CD8+ T cells from PBMCs, obtained from culture after CMV antigen stimulation. This CDR3 reads CASSLRTPKRYGYTF. The CDR3 region has the DNA TGTGCCAGCAGTTTACGGACCCCGAAACGCTATGGCTACACCTTC.